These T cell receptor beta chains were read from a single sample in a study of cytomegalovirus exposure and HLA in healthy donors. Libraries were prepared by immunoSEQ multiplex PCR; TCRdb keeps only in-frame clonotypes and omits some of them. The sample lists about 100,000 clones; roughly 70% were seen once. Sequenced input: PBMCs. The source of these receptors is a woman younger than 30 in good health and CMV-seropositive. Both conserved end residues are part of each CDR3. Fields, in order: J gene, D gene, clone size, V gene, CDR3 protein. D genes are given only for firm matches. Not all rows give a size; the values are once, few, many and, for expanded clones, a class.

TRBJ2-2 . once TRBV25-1 CASSDGAGMSTGELFF
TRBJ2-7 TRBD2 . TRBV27 CASSLSNPGLAGGTYEQYF
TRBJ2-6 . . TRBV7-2 CASSAPGSGANVLTF
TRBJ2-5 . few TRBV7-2 CASSAGSGRTQETQYF
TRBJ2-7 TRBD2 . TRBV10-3 CAISDPSGNYEQYF
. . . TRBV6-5 CASSYSRPTYEQYF
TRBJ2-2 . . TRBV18 CASSPIYITGELFF
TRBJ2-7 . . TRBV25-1 CASSEYRAGYEQYF
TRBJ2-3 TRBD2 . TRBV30 CATNEWEGRGTDTQYF
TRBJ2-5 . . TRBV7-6 CASSPAGHQETQYF
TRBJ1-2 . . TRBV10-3 CAISDGYYYGYTF
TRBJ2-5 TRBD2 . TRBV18 CASSPTSGSFETQYF
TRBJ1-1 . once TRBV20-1 CGGQGGTEAFF
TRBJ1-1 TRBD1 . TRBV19 CASMRTGNTEAFF
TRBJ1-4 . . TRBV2 CALRGDFEKLFF
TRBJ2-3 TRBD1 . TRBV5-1 CASSAGQGVDTQYF
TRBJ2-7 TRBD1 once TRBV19 CASRDRVTYEQYF
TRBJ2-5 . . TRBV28 CASSTQGLRETQYF
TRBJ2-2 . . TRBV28 CASSFRREGELFF
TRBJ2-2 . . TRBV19 CASSLPGDSNTGELFF
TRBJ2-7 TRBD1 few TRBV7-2 CASSRDRPYEQYF
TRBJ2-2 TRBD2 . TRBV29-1 CSGSETSGAGELFF
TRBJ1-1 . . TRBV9 CASSVGGANTEAFF
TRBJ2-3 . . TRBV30 CAWSEPTDTQYF
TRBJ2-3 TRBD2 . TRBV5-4 CASSLVLAGHTDTQYF
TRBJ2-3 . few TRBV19 CASSTTRFSTDTQYF
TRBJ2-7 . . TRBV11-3 CASSLGASSGEQYF
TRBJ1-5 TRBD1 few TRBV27 CASRRTGGSQPQHF
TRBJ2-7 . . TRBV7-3 CASSLEPTTDPYF
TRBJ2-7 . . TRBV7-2 CASSLGRVLEQYF
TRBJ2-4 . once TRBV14 CASSQEGVGENIQYF
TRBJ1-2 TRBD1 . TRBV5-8 CASSFPDRRSYGYTF
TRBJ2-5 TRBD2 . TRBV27 CASTSGRAEETQYF